These 3 T cell receptor beta chains were sequenced from one sample in a study of cytotoxic CD8 clonotypes in ibrutinib-treated CLL. Generated by immunoSEQ multiplex PCR, the TCRdb table keeps only in-frame clones and is missing some. The profile shows fewer than 100,000 clones, roughly 80% of them singletons. The sequencing here drew on PBMCs, taken after 12 months of ibrutinib treatment. The receptors stem from a human donor with chronic lymphocytic leukemia.

There are a few counts of this clone. This chain links TRBV2 with TRBJ2-4, with TRBD2 identical over 8 bases. The CDR3 is made up of 14 amino acids. The ends lost 8 bases at V and 6 bases at J; junction bases unmatched: 9. Per germline, CDR1 SNHLY and CDR2 FYNNEI. The CDR3 DNA follows: TGTGCCAGCTGCCTGAGCGGGAGTGGAAACATTCAGTACTTC. The encoded protein is CASCLSGSGNIQYF.

The J gene is TRBJ2-5, the V gene TRBV18; a possible D gene is TRBD2 (6 bases). The V end was cut by 0 bases, the J end by 1 base, with 9 bases between. The germline CDR1 and CDR2 sequences are KGHSH and LQKENI. The CDR3 runs to 15 residues. CDR3 region: CASSPPSGPQETQYF. The CDR3 nucleotides read TGTGCCAGCTCACCACCTAGCGGACCCCAAGAGACCCAGTACTTC.

V gene TRBV7-2 combines with J gene TRBJ2-2, with D maybe TRBD2 (6 bases). The germline V gene encodes CDR1 SGHTA and CDR2 FQGNSA. V lost 7 bases and J lost 7, with 16 bases in between. CDR3 size: 14 residues. The CDR3 region is CASTPGLGGGELFF. The CDR3 DNA follows: TGTGCCAGCACCCCGGGACTCGGTGGCGGGGAGCTGTTTTTT.